The 16 T cell receptor beta chains in this list originate from one sample, sequenced in a study of response to subunit inactivated influenza vaccine. Via MiXCR, TCRdb re-called the RT-PCR reads, giving one row per CDR3 protein. The sample holds hundreds of thousands of distinct CDR3 sequences, 11% seen once. These data were likewise used in another study, on T cells expressing NK-cell markers. That source notes: Beta-chain TCR cDNA was generated via 5'RACE template switching with UMIs.

The material sequenced was PBMCs from blood, taken on the day of vaccination. These receptors all stem from a man aged 50-59 years who received an inactivated influenza vaccine.

A few counts support this clonotype. The chain employs TRBV11-2 and TRBJ1-1, with D tentatively TRBD1 (5 bases). Trimming took 1 base from V and 0 from J, leaving 12 bases between them. Per the germline V gene, CDR1 is SGHAT and CDR2 is FQNNGV. The CDR3 consists of 16 residues. CDR3 amino acids: CASSLGGWGMNTEAFF. The CDR3 DNA reads TGTGCCAGCAGCTTAGGGGGGTGGGGGATGAACACTGAAGCTTTCTTT.

The chain combines TRBV5-5 with TRBJ2-5; D remains ambiguous. The CDR3 covers 13 residues. Trimming cost V 3 bases and J 5 bases, with 11 bases left between them. From germline, CDR1 is SGHKS and CDR2 YYEKEE (reference sequence). The CDR3 DNA sequence: TGTGCCAGCAGCTCACAACTTGGGGAGACCCAGTACTTC. This gives the protein CASSSQLGETQYF.

V and J are TRBV6-5 and TRBJ2-1; D unclear. Trimming left V 0 bases short and J 12 bases short, with 15 bases between. Germline V CDR1 and CDR2: MNHEY, SVGAGI. The CDR3 runs to 14 residues. The CDR3 nucleotides are TGTGCCAGCAGTTACTCGAATCAAGGCGGATCGCAGTTCTTC. Its protein product is CASSYSNQGGSQFF.

This clonotype was seen a handful of times. The chain links TRBV29-1 to TRBJ1-1; 7 nucleotides match TRBD1. The CDR3 is made up of 13 amino acids. V lost 7 bases to trimming and J lost 0 bases; unmatched junction nucleotides: 5. Germline V CDR1 and CDR2: SQVTM, ANQGSEA. The CDR3 reads CSAGQAMNTEAFF. CDR3 DNA: TGCAGCGCTGGACAGGCTATGAACACTGAAGCTTTCTTT.

This clonotype occurred a few times. CDR3 loop: CSVVSGQITDTQYF. The CDR3, as DNA: TGCAGCGTTGTTTCGGGACAGATCACAGATACGCAGTATTTT. This chain links TRBV29-1 with TRBJ2-3, with 7 nucleotides matching TRBD1. CDR1 and CDR2 (germline): SQVTM, ANQGSEA. V trimming: 4 bases; J trimming: 2 bases; junction bases outside the gene matches: 6. The CDR3 is 14 residues long.

The chain employs TRBV29-1 and TRBJ2-7, with D possibly matching TRBD1 (5 bases). Trimming took 4 bases from V and 1 from J, leaving 11 bases between them. Per germline, CDR1 SQVTM and CDR2 ANQGSEA. The CDR3 runs to 13 residues. Written as DNA, the CDR3 is TGCAGCGTTGGCACAGGCCAATCCTACGAGCAGTACTTC. This codes for CSVGTGQSYEQYF.

This clonotype was seen a handful of times. The CDR3 sequence is CASSHGTDNEQFF. Written as DNA, the CDR3 is TGTGCCAGCAGTCACGGGACAGACAATGAGCAGTTCTTC. The chain couples TRBV28 to TRBJ2-1; 7 bases are a match to TRBD1. The CDR3 has 13 residues. CDR1 and CDR2 (germline): MDHEN, SYDVKM. The V segment lost 5 bases and the J segment 5 bases; nucleotides outside the gene matches: 3.

The chain couples TRBV7-8 to TRBJ2-1; TRBD1 or TRBD2 may be the D gene (6 bases each). Trimming removed 4 bases from V and 6 bases from J, with 19 bases in between. Looked up from germline, CDR1 is SGHVS and CDR2 is FQNEAQ. The CDR3 runs to 16 residues. The CDR3 sequence: CASSWPGGSSSNEQFF. In nucleotides, the CDR3 is TGTGCCAGCAGCTGGCCCGGGGGCTCTTCTTCCAATGAGCAGTTCTTC.

This clonotype appeared a single time. The DNA for the CDR3 is TGTGCCAGCTCACCAATGCAGGCACTGAACACCGGGGAGCTGTTTTTT. Translated: CASSPMQALNTGELFF. This chain links TRBV18 with TRBJ2-2; D not resolved. Trimming took 2 bases from V and 1 from J, leaving 11 bases between them. Germline V gene data show CDR1 as KGHSH and CDR2 as LQKENI. The CDR3 totals 16 residues. The full variable domain, in which reference TRBV18 and TRBJ2-2 provide the parts outside the CDR3, is NAGVMQNPRHLVRRRGQEARLRCSPMKGHSHVYWYRQLPEEGLKFMVYLQKENIIDESGMPKERFSAEFPKEGPSILRIQQVVRGDSAAYFCASSPMQALNTGELFFGEGSRLTVL.

The chain joins TRBV20-1 to TRBJ2-3, with 9 bases fitting TRBD2. The CDR3 contains 17 residues. V dropped 0 bases and J dropped 1; count of bases not matched to a gene: 8. Germline loops: CDR1 DFQATT, CDR2 SNEGSKA (reference sequence). As DNA, the CDR3 is TGCAGTGCTAGAGATTATAAGAAGCGGGAGGGCACAGATACGCAGTATTTT. It encodes CSARDYKKREGTDTQYF.

The table lists this clonotype with a few counts. The chain is built from TRBV21-1 and TRBJ2-2; TRBD1, the D gene given by the table, was not confirmed from the DNA. TRBV21-1 counts as a pseudogene. This CDR3 spans 24 amino acids. CDR3 nucleotides: TGTGCCAGCAGCAAAGCGCTTTTAAGGAGGGTAACGGGACACGGGAGTGCGAACACCGGGGAGCTGTTTTTT. This translates into CASSKALLRRVTGHGSANTGELFF.

This clonotype was detected only a few times. The J gene is TRBJ2-5, the V gene TRBV20-1; TRBD1 might be the D (5 bases). V lost 0 bases and J lost 2, with 7 bases in between. The CDR3 is 13 residues long. Germline V lookup: CDR1 DFQATT, CDR2 SNEGSKA (reference sequence). CDR3 loop: CSARDYRQETQYF. CDR3 DNA: TGCAGTGCTAGAGATTACAGGCAAGAGACCCAGTACTTC.

V gene TRBV19 combines with J gene TRBJ1-5, with a tentative D call TRBD1 (5 bases). The V end was cut by 5 bases, the J end by 7 bases, with 18 bases between. Germline V gives CDR1 LNHDA, CDR2 SQIVND (reference sequence). This CDR3 is built from 15 residues. CDR3 bases: TGTGCCAGTAGTGGCTTCCTTGGGGCGCACCAGCCCCAGCATTTT. Translated: CASSGFLGAHQPQHF.

This chain connects TRBV29-1 to TRBJ2-1; tentatively, D is TRBD2 (6 bases). CDR1 and CDR2 (germline): SQVTM, ANQGSEA. CDR3 length: 17 amino acids. The V end was cut by 3 bases, the J end by 0 bases, with 18 bases between. In DNA, the CDR3 is TGCAGCGTTGATGGGGGAGGCGGGTTAAGCTCCTACAATGAGCAGTTCTTC. Amino acid sequence: CSVDGGGGLSSYNEQFF.

This clonotype was seen a handful of times. The V call is TRBV7-2, the J call TRBJ2-1; 7 bases map to TRBD2. V lost 3 bases to trimming and J lost 7 bases; unmatched junction nucleotides: 12. The CDR3 consists of 16 residues. The germline CDR1 and CDR2 sequences are SGHTA and FQGNSA. CDR3: CASSFLAAGIGNEQFF. The CDR3 DNA reads TGTGCCAGCAGCTTTTTGGCAGCGGGAATTGGGAATGAGCAGTTCTTC. The entire variable domain, with the rest obtained from reference TRBV7-2 and TRBJ2-1, is as follows: GAGVSQSPSNKVTEKGKDVELRCDPISGHTALYWYRQSLGQGLEFLIYFQGNSAPDKSGLPSDRFSAERTGGSVSTLTIQRTQQEDSAVYLCASSFLAAGIGNEQFFGPGTRLTVL.

V is TRBV20-1 and J is TRBJ1-4; TRBD1 is a possible D gene (5 bases). CDR1 is DFQATT and CDR2 is SNEGSKA in the germline V gene (reference sequence). The CDR3 consists of 14 residues. V was trimmed by 6 bases and J by 7 bases, leaving 18 bases between them. In DNA, the CDR3 is TGCAGTGCCACAGTGGGGCAGGGCGGTGAAAAACTGTTTTTT. It encodes CSATVGQGGEKLFF.